The 32 T cell receptor beta chains listed next were all sequenced from one sample in a study of T cell responses to AZD1222 COVID-19 vaccine. Sequenced by immunoSEQ multiplex PCR; TCRdb stores in-frame clones only, minus some. The sample has approximately 100,000 clones, nearly 90% seen once; the top ten hold under 2.5%. The sample was peripheral blood, taken 28 days after the second AZD1222 dose. The origin of the receptors is an adult who received the AZD1222 COVID-19 vaccine.

V gene TRBV30 combines with J gene TRBJ1-2; no clear D gene. The V end was cut by 4 bases, the J end by 3 bases, with 12 bases between. This CDR3 is built from 13 residues. Looked up from germline, CDR1 is GTSNPN and CDR2 is SVGIG (reference sequence). In DNA form, the CDR3 reads TGTGCCTGGAACCGGGGTACAGACTATGGCTACACCTTC. It translates to CAWNRGTDYGYTF.

The rearrangement links TRBV21-1 to TRBJ2-4. TRBV21-1 is deemed a pseudogene. The CDR3 extends over 18 amino acids. The CDR3 coding sequence is TGTGCCAGCAGCGGGTACCGGGACCCCCGACTAGCCAAAAACATTCAGTACTTC. Residues: CASSGYRDPRLAKNIQYF.

V and J are TRBV14 and TRBJ2-2; tentatively, D is TRBD2 (5 bases). The germline V gene has CDR1 SGHDN and CDR2 FVKESK. Trimming pared 2 bases from V and 6 bases from J, leaving 7 bases between. The CDR3 runs 13 residues. In nucleotides, the CDR3 is TGTGCCAGCAGCCAATGGAGGTCCGGGGAGCTGTTTTTT. Its protein product is CASSQWRSGELFF.

The chain couples TRBV5-4 to TRBJ1-4; D remains unclear. The V gene lost 4 bases and the J gene lost 5 bases, with 12 bases spanning the gap. Per germline, CDR1 SGHNT and CDR2 YYREEE (reference sequence). The CDR3 is 14 amino acids. The CDR3: CASSPPGRNEKLFF. CDR3 nucleotide sequence: TGTGCCAGCAGCCCCCCCGGTAGGAATGAAAAACTGTTTTTT.

The DNA of the CDR3 is TGTGCCAGCAGCGCGACTAGCGAATTTAGCACAGATACGCAGTATTTT. Its protein is CASSATSEFSTDTQYF. V gene TRBV9 combines with J gene TRBJ2-3, with TRBD2 identical over 8 bases. CDR3 length: 16 amino acids. CDR1 is SGDLS, CDR2 YYNGEE, per germline. The trim removed 3 bases at V and 0 bases at J, leaving 6 bases unmatched. Based on the CDR3 plus reference TRBV9 and TRBJ2-3, the full variable domain is DSGVTQTPKHLITATGQRVTLRCSPRSGDLSVYWYQQSLDQGLQFLIQYYNGEERAKGNILERFSAQQFPDLHSELNLSSLELGDSALYFCASSATSEFSTDTQYFGPGTRLTVL.

This clone was counted a few times. The chain's CDR3 is CASSRPGQGAYEQYF. For the CDR3, the DNA is TGTGCCAGCAGCCGCCCAGGACAGGGGGCCTACGAGCAGTACTTC. The rearrangement links TRBV4-2 to TRBJ2-7; 10 bases are a match to TRBD1. The CDR3 is made up of 15 amino acids. Unmatched junction bases numbered 5, after V lost 4 bases and J lost 2 bases. Germline V gene sequence: CDR1 LGHNA, CDR2 YNFKEQ.

This CDR3 is CASSYNRVNTGELFF. The CDR3 DNA follows: TGTGCCAGCAGTTATAACAGGGTTAACACCGGGGAGCTGTTTTTT. This rearrangement joins TRBV6-5 to TRBJ2-2, with D perhaps TRBD1 (6 bases). This CDR3 is built from 15 residues. V was clipped by 3 bases and J by 2 bases, with 10 bases between them. CDR1 is MNHEY and CDR2 is SVGAGI in the germline V gene.

This clone occurred once. The J gene is TRBJ1-2, the V gene TRBV7-9, with D hard to call. V lost 5 bases to trimming and J lost 8 bases, with 27 bases between them. CDR1 is SEHNR, CDR2 FQNEAQ, per germline (reference sequence). There are 17 residues in the CDR3. The CDR3 is CASSVAFADGGSMGYTF. CDR3 nucleotides: TGTGCCAGCAGCGTCGCCTTTGCCGACGGCGGCTCTATGGGCTACACCTTC.

This sequence joins TRBV27 and TRBJ1-2; 8 positions agree with TRBD1. CDR1 is MNHEY, CDR2 SMNVEV, per germline (reference sequence). The CDR3 sequence is 13 residues long. V was clipped by 6 bases and J by 3 bases; unmatched bases: 3. CDR3 nucleotides: TGTGCCAGCAGCCCACAGGGGGACTATGGCTACACCTTC. The encoded protein is CASSPQGDYGYTF.

The genes are TRBV10-3 and TRBJ1-1; D not certain. Germline CDR1 and CDR2: ENHRY and SYGVKD. The CDR3 contains 15 residues. The ends were cut back, 0 bases at V and 2 bases at J, with 10 bases in the middle. The CDR3 here is CAISESTRVNTEAFF. The CDR3 coding sequence is TGTGCCATCAGTGAGTCGACTCGGGTAAACACTGAAGCTTTCTTT.

The chain carries TRBV25-1 and TRBJ2-5; D uncertain. CDR1 MGHDK and CDR2 SYGVNS come from the germline V gene. The CDR3 is 11 residues long. Trimming left V 4 bases short and J 2 bases short, with 2 bases between. CDR3 DNA sequence: TGTGCCAGCAGTGGTCAAGAGACCCAGTACTTC. The encoded protein is CASSGQETQYF.

This chain joins TRBV7-9 and TRBJ1-6; D unresolved. CDR3 size: 13 residues. The germline V gene encodes CDR1 SEHNR and CDR2 FQNEAQ (reference sequence). V was shortened by 0 bases and J by 7 bases, with 4 bases between the two germline ends. The CDR3, as DNA: TGTGCCAGCAGCTTAGCCTCGAATTCACCCCTCCACTTT. It translates to CASSLASNSPLHF. Filled out from reference TRBV7-9 and TRBJ1-6, the complete variable domain reads DTGVSQNPRHKITKRGQNVTFRCDPISEHNRLYWYRQTLGQGPEFLTYFQNEAQLEKSRLLSDRFSAERPKGSFSTLEIQRTEQGDSAMYLCASSLASNSPLHFGNGTRLTVT.

A remark on this clone: The same CDR3 is also encoded by other DNA sequences in this sample. This chain uses TRBV2 with TRBJ1-2, with 8 bases fitting TRBD1. In germline, CDR1 is SNHLY, CDR2 FYNNEI. The CDR3 sequence is 13 residues long. J gave up 8 bases and V 4 bases, and 6 bases lay outside the gene matches. The CDR3 sequence is CASSGTGGGGYTF. DNA of the CDR3: TGTGCCAGCAGTGGCACAGGGGGTGGCGGCTACACCTTC.

V usage is TRBV15 and J usage is TRBJ2-7; TRBD2 matches 13 bases. In germline, CDR1 is LNHNV, CDR2 YYDKDF (reference sequence). The CDR3 has 17 amino acids. V lost 3 bases to trimming and J lost 6 bases; unmatched junction nucleotides: 11. The CDR3 region has the DNA TGTGCCACCAGCAGGAAAATAGCCGGGACTAGCGGGACCGAGCAGTACTTC. Translation: CATSRKIAGTSGTEQYF.

This chain uses TRBV4-2 with TRBJ2-1, with 15 bases lining up with TRBD2. Germline values: CDR1 LGHNA, CDR2 YNFKEQ. The trim removed 0 bases at V and 10 bases at J, leaving 7 bases unmatched. This CDR3 has 17 amino acids. CDR3 bases: TGTGCCAGCAGCCAAGATGGACTAGCGGGAGGGGTACGCGAGCAGTTCTTC. Amino acid sequence: CASSQDGLAGGVREQFF.

V and J are TRBV28 and TRBJ1-3; D gene ambiguous. The CDR3 spans 14 residues. The ends were cut back, 3 bases at V and 0 bases at J, with 6 bases in the middle. Per the germline V gene, CDR1 is MDHEN and CDR2 is SYDVKM. The CDR3 region is CASSFDHSGNTIYF. The CDR3 coding sequence is TGTGCCAGCAGTTTCGATCACTCTGGAAACACCATATATTTT.

The CDR3 is CASSFFREPTEAFF. Written as DNA, the CDR3 is TGTGCCAGCAGTTTCTTTCGGGAGCCCACTGAAGCTTTCTTT. V usage is TRBV27 and J usage is TRBJ1-1, with unresolved D. This CDR3 has 14 residues. V shed 3 bases and J shed 4 bases, with 12 bases lying between them. CDR1 and CDR2 (germline): MNHEY, SMNVEV (reference sequence).

The CDR3 sequence is CASSYSRSGRGDTQYF. In DNA form, the CDR3 reads TGTGCCAGCAGTTACTCCCGGAGCGGGAGGGGGGATACGCAGTATTTT. This chain links TRBV6-5 with TRBJ2-3; 10 nucleotides match TRBD2. V trimming: 0 bases; J trimming: 6 bases; junction bases outside the gene matches: 6. The CDR3 extends over 16 amino acids. Germline CDR1 MNHEY, CDR2 SVGAGI.

V gene TRBV9 combines with J gene TRBJ1-2; D is unclear. Between the trimmed V and J ends, which lost 0 bases and 0 bases, there was a span of 9 bases. CDR1 is SGDLS, CDR2 YYNGEE, per germline. The CDR3 has 15 amino acids. The CDR3: CASSVATPANYGYTF. As DNA, the CDR3 is TGTGCCAGCAGCGTAGCCACACCTGCTAACTATGGCTACACCTTC.

V is TRBV6-5 and J is TRBJ1-1, with no clear D. Germline V lookup: CDR1 MNHEY, CDR2 SVGAGI. V was trimmed by 3 bases and J by 1 base, leaving 9 bases between them. This CDR3 is 14 amino acids long. CDR3 protein: CASSYEGGNTEAFF. The CDR3 DNA follows: TGTGCCAGCAGTTATGAGGGTGGGAACACTGAAGCTTTCTTT.

In DNA form, the CDR3 reads TGTGCCAGCAGCTTGGACCCGGGAATGAACACTGAAGCTTTCTTT. Protein: CASSLDPGMNTEAFF. The gene calls are TRBV5-6 and TRBJ1-1; D is undetermined. The ends were cut back, 0 bases at V and 0 bases at J, with 9 bases in the middle. The length of the CDR3 is 15 residues. Germline values: CDR1 SGHDT, CDR2 YYEEEE.

This clone was seen a few times. This sequence joins TRBV5-6 and TRBJ1-1; the D gene is possibly TRBD1 (5 bases). V lost 0 bases and J lost 0, with 12 bases in between. Germline V CDR1 and CDR2: SGHDT, YYEEEE. The CDR3 extends over 16 amino acids. CDR3 coding DNA: TGTGCCAGCAGCTTGGTAGCAGGGCGGTTGAACACTGAAGCTTTCTTT. This codes for CASSLVAGRLNTEAFF.

This clone was detected once. V usage is TRBV30 and J usage is TRBJ2-7; 13 bases agree with TRBD2. The germline V gene encodes CDR1 GTSNPN and CDR2 SVGIG (reference sequence). Trimming removed 3 bases from V and 2 bases from J; junction bases left unmatched: 1. This CDR3 has 14 amino acids. CDR3 region: CAWSTSGRAYEQYF. In DNA form, the CDR3 reads TGTGCCTGGAGCACTAGCGGGAGGGCCTACGAGCAGTACTTC.

V usage is TRBV27 and J usage is TRBJ2-1; 7 bases fit TRBD2. Germline CDR1 MNHEY, CDR2 SMNVEV (reference sequence). The J segment lost 3 bases and the V segment lost 3 bases, leaving 2 bases of the junction unmatched. The CDR3 runs to 14 residues. As DNA, the CDR3 is TGTGCCAGCAGTTTTGCGGGAGACTACAATGAGCAGTTCTTC. Translating it yields CASSFAGDYNEQFF.

The CDR3 sequence is CASSMGVETQYF. For the CDR3, the DNA is TGTGCCAGTAGTATGGGGGTAGAGACCCAGTACTTC. J is TRBJ2-5 and V is TRBV19; the D call may be TRBD1 or TRBD2 (5 bases each). Germline loops: CDR1 LNHDA, CDR2 SQIVND (reference sequence). Trimming left V 3 bases short and J 4 bases short, with 6 bases between. This CDR3 has 12 amino acids. Looking up the rest from reference TRBV19 and TRBJ2-5 gives the full variable domain: DGGITQSPKYLFRKEGQNVTLSCEQNLNHDAMYWYRQDPGQGLRLIYYSQIVNDFQKGDIAEGYSVSREKKESFPLTVTSAQKNPTAFYLCASSMGVETQYFGPGTRLLVL.

Written as DNA, the CDR3 is TGCAGCGTTTTTAGCGGGAGGGCGTCCGAGCAGTACTTC. Translating gives CSVFSGRASEQYF. The chain joins TRBV29-1 to TRBJ2-7; TRBD2 matches 11 bases. Germline lookup yields CDR1 SQVTM and CDR2 ANQGSEA. The junction had 6 bases not matched to a gene; V was cut back by 5 bases and J by 6 bases. The CDR3 has 13 residues.

The chain is built from TRBV6-5 and TRBJ1-3; TRBD1 is a possible D gene (6 bases). The V end lost 6 bases, the J end lost 0 bases, and 12 bases lay between the germline ends. The CDR3 contains 15 residues. Germline-derived CDR1 and CDR2 are MNHEY and SVGAGI. The CDR3: CASRRTVLSGNTIYF. The CDR3 DNA is TGTGCCAGCAGACGGACAGTCCTCTCTGGAAACACCATATATTTT.

This sequence joins TRBV29-1 and TRBJ2-3; D unclear. Germline V gene sequence: CDR1 SQVTM, CDR2 ANQGSEA. V was cut by 6 bases and J by 4 bases, with 20 bases left in between. The CDR3 runs 15 residues. CDR3 amino acids: CSVDDVGASPDTQYF. The CDR3 DNA reads TGCAGCGTGGACGACGTTGGAGCGTCCCCAGATACGCAGTATTTT.

This chain joins TRBV19 and TRBJ2-5, with 14 bases identical to TRBD2. Trimming at V came to 3 bases and at J to 2 bases, leaving 2 bases not matched to a gene. This CDR3 spans 16 amino acids. Germline V gene sequence: CDR1 LNHDA, CDR2 SQIVND (reference sequence). The CDR3 here is CASSIGLAGGQETQYF. As DNA, the CDR3 is TGTGCCAGTAGTATCGGACTAGCGGGAGGACAAGAGACCCAGTACTTC.

The rearrangement links TRBV28 to TRBJ2-7, with 9 bases aligning to TRBD2. CDR1 and CDR2 (germline): MDHEN, SYDVKM. The CDR3 spans 17 residues. J lost 7 bases, V lost 4 bases, and 17 bases had no gene match. CDR3 in DNA: TGTGCCAGCAGTTCTCCCGGGATAGCGGGAGCGATAGGGGAGCAGTACTTC. Its protein is CASSSPGIAGAIGEQYF.

The CDR3 reads CASSLQGNQPQHF. The DNA for the CDR3 is TGTGCCAGTAGTCTACAGGGGAACCAGCCCCAGCATTTT. The chain is built from TRBV19 and TRBJ1-5; 7 bases agree with TRBD1. CDR1 and CDR2 from the germline V gene are LNHDA and SQIVND (reference sequence). This CDR3 spans 13 amino acids. V was pared by 5 bases and J by 7 bases, with 5 bases of the junction left unmatched.

This chain connects TRBV7-9 to TRBJ1-1; the match to TRBD1 covers 8 bases. The CDR3 consists of 19 residues. Losses at the gene ends were 5 bases for V and 0 bases for J; bases not matched to a gene: 17. CDR1 and CDR2 (germline): SEHNR, FQNEAQ (reference sequence). The CDR3: CASSPNSGTGFYMNTEAFF. DNA of the CDR3: TGTGCCAGCAGCCCCAATTCCGGGACAGGATTCTACATGAACACTGAAGCTTTCTTT.